This T cell receptor beta chain is drawn from a study of shared clonotypes between healthy human individuals. Germline V CDR1 and CDR2: MDHEN, SYDVKM. This CDR3 contains 15 residues. V lost 6 bases, J lost 2 bases, and 16 bases lay in between. Here immunoSEQ multiplex PCR was the method, and the copy in TCRdb shows in-frame clones only, minus some. The sample has some 530,000 clones, 78% seen once. There were no recent acute infections or vaccinations among the donors, who were healthy HIV-negative adults. The V call is TRBV28, the J call TRBJ2-5, with D perhaps matching TRBD2 (6 bases). The material sequenced was PBMCs. The TCR comes from a woman aged 40 to 50 in good health. Some clones in this sample may be carry-over from other donors' samples. The CDR3 is CASSLAIAEQETQYF. CDR3 in DNA: TGTGCCAGCAGCCTCGCTATAGCGGAACAAGAGACCCAGTACTTC.